This TCR beta chain was captured in a study of blood T cells in healthy people across ages. Background on the study: Per two T cells, template switching captured roughly one barcoded beta molecule.

The germline gives CDR1 MNHEY, CDR2 SVGAGI. V dropped 0 bases and J dropped 5 bases, with 14 bases sitting between them. This CDR3 spans 15 amino acids. Through a sample-barcoded 5' primer and a J-beta primer mix, a second PCR was run for about 6 to 11 cycles. TCRdb analysed the 5' RACE reads with MiXCR anew, one entry per CDR3 protein. The top ten clones hold under 15% of a sample with 980,000 or so distinct CDR3 sequences, 40% to 60% of them seen once. Material: blood. The source of this sequence is a man aged 25-45 years in good health. The V and J genes are TRBV6-5 and TRBJ2-7, with D possibly matching TRBD2 (6 bases). CDR3 coding DNA: TGTGCCAGCAGTTACTCGTTGAACGGCGGGGACGAGCAGTACTTC. This encodes CASSYSLNGGDEQYF.